The clone carrying this TCR beta chain was seen only a few times. Its specificity is unknown. Using its own MiXCR run on the 5' RACE reads, TCRdb lists one record per CDR3 protein. The table records 240,000 or so distinct CDR3 sequences, roughly 13% of them present only once. The record originates from a study of identical twins. This CDR3 is 13 amino acids long. With V trimmed by 5 bases and J by 5 bases, 5 bases remained unmatched. CDR1 SEHNR and CDR2 FQNEAQ come from the germline V gene (reference sequence). Study-level points and caveats: There was an excess of low generation probability in the out-of-frame alpha sequences that twins shared.

The same data also went into a second study, on yellow fever vaccine responses in identical twins.

This clonotype was sampled from a woman aged 18 to 35 in good health. This rearrangement joins TRBV7-9 to TRBJ1-2, with 7 bases that match TRBD1. Sequencing input: memory (CD45RO+) T cells sorted from blood. CDR3 DNA sequence: TGTGCCAGCAGCCTCGACAGGGAATATGGCTACACCTTC. Residues: CASSLDREYGYTF.